This T cell receptor (beta chain) was observed in a study of tumor and adjacent non-tumor tissue in lung cancer. The library came from three nested PCR rounds adapted from ARM-PCR protocols. TCRdb ran MiXCR on the multiplex PCR reads and lists one entry per CDR3 protein. This table holds roughly 43,000 distinct CDR3 sequences, 60% found once. CDR1 is MDHEN and CDR2 is SYDVKM in the germline V gene. The CDR3 has 15 amino acids. To note about this clonotype: An end of the junction does not agree with germline; a read error may underlie this.

RNA was extracted from bulk tissue without any cell sorting. The normal lung tissue was taken more than 3 cm from the tumor edge. Sequenced material: distant non-tumor lung tissue. This receptor was obtained from a man in his forties or fifties with non-small cell lung cancer. This chain connects TRBV28 to TRBJ2-6; a weak D match, TRBD1 (5 bases). In DNA, the CDR3 is TGTGCCACCAGTTTAAGGGGCTCTGGTGCCAACGTCCTGACTTTC. Its protein product is CATSLRGSGANVLTF.